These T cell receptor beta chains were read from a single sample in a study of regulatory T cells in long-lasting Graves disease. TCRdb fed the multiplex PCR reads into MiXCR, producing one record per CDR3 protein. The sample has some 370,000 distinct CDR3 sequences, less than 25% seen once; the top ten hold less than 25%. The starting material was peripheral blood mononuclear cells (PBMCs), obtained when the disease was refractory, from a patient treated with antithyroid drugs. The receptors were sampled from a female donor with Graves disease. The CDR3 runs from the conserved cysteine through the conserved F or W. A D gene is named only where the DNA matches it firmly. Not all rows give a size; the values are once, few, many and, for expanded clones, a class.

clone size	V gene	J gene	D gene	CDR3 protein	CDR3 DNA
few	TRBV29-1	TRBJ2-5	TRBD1	CSGGQGGIETQYF	TGCAGCGGTGGACAGGGAGGTATAGAGACCCAGTACTTC
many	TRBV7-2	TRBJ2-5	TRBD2	CASSRTSGNLQETQYF	TGTGCCAGCAGCCGGACTAGCGGGAATCTCCAAGAGACCCAGTACTTC
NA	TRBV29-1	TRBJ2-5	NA	CSVLGPDNGETQYF	TGCAGCGTCCTCGGACCGGACAATGGGGAGACCCAGTACTTC
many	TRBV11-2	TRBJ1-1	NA	CASSLDPGESTEAFF	TGTGCCAGCAGCTTAGATCCTGGGGAATCCACTGAAGCTTTCTTT
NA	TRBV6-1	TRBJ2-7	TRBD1	CASSKSGQGPWEQYF	TGTGCCAGCAGCAAATCTGGACAGGGGCCTTGGGAGCAGTACTTC
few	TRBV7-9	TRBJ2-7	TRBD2	CASSDGTSGYEQYF	TGTGCCAGCAGCGACGGGACTAGCGGCTACGAGCAGTACTTC
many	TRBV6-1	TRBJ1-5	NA	CASSSAGGGYQPQHF	TGTGCCAGCAGTAGCGCCGGGGGGGGTTATCAGCCCCAGCATTTT
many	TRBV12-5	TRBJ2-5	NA	CASGPGFSRETQYF	TGTGCTAGTGGCCCCGGGTTTTCCCGGGAGACCCAGTACTTC
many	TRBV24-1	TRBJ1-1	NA	CATSDGVNTEAFF	TGTGCCACCAGTGATGGGGTGAACACTGAAGCTTTCTTT
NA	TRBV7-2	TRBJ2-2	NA	CASSSQADRRGNTGELFF	TGTGCCAGCAGCTCCCAAGCTGACCGTAGGGGGAACACCGGGGAGCTGTTTTTT
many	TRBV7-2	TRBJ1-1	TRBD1	CASSSGTVMNTEAFF	TGTGCCAGCAGCTCGGGGACAGTTATGAACACTGAAGCTTTCTTT
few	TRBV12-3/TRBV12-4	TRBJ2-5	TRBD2	CASSLTSGIETQYF	TGTGCCAGCAGTTTGACTAGCGGGATTGAGACCCAGTACTTC
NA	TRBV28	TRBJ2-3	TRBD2	CASSGTSGSSTDTQYF	TGTGCCAGCAGTGGGACTAGCGGGAGCAGCACAGATACGCAGTATTTT
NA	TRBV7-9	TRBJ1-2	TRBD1	CASSLGRGTEILLGYTF	TGTGCCAGCAGCTTAGGGCGGGGGACAGAAATTCTATTGGGGTACACCTTC
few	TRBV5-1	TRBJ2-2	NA	CASSLGIVNTGELFF	TGCGCCAGCAGCTTGGGGATTGTGAACACCGGGGAGCTGTTTTTT
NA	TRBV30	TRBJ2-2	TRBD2	CAWSRGVRELFF	TGTGCCTGGAGTCGGGGGGTGAGGGAGCTGTTTTTT
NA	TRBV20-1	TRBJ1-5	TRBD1	CSASTGPQPQHF	TGCAGTGCCTCGACAGGGCCTCAGCCCCAGCATTTT
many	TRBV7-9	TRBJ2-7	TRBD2	CASSQTAGGPYEQYF	TGTGCCAGCAGCCAAACAGCGGGAGGGCCTTACGAGCAGTACTTC
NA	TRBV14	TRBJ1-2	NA	CASSQDLSRAGDGYTF	TGTGCCAGCAGCCAAGATCTAAGCAGGGCAGGGGATGGCTACACCTTC
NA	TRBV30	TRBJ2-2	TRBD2	CAWSGSGRGTGELFF	TGTGCCTGGAGTGGTAGCGGGAGAGGGACCGGGGAGCTGTTTTTT
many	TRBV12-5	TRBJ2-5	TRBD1	CASARGERTGGQETQYF	TGTGCTAGTGCCCGAGGGGAAAGGACAGGGGGCCAAGAGACCCAGTACTTC
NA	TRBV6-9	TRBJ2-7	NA	CASSSPRLVGEQYF	TGTGCCAGCAGTTCACCTCGACTAGTCGGCGAGCAGTACTTC
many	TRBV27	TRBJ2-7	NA	CASSLGQTSYEQYF	TGTGCCAGCAGTTTAGGGCAGACCTCCTACGAGCAGTACTTC
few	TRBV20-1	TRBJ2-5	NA	CSAIDRGYEYF	TGCAGTGCTATCGATCGGGGGTACGAGTACTTC
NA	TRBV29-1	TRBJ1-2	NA	CSVEEGYTF	TGCAGCGTTGAGGAGGGCTACACCTTC
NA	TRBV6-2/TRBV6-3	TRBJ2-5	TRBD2	CASRSLAGAETQYF	TGTGCCAGCAGATCACTAGCGGGAGCAGAGACCCAGTACTTC
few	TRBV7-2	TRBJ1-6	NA	CASSLVGRSSPLHF	TGTGCCAGCAGCTTAGTTGGACGTAGTTCACCCCTCCACTTT
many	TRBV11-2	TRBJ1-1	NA	CASSLDPGMNTEAFF	TGTGCCAGCAGCTTAGACCCAGGCATGAACACTGAAGCTTTCTTT
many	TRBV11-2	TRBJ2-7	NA	CASSLDLTAYEQYF	TGTGCCAGCAGCTTAGATCTCACAGCTTACGAGCAGTACTTC
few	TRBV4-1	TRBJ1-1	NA	CASSRLGVIGTEAFF	TGCGCCAGCAGCCGCCTAGGGGTGATTGGGACTGAAGCTTTCTTT
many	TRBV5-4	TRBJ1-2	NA	CASSLFDSYGYTF	TGTGCCAGCAGCTTGTTCGACAGCTATGGCTACACCTTC
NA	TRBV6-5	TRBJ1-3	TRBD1	CASSYSPGQSVTGNTIYF	TGTGCCAGCAGTTACTCACCGGGACAGTCGGTTACTGGAAACACCATATATTTT
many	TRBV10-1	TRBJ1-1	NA	CASSVGTGNTEAFF	TGCGCCAGCAGTGTGGGAACAGGGAACACTGAAGCTTTCTTT
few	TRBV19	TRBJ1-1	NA	CASKDSRNTEAFF	TGTGCCAGTAAGGACTCCCGGAACACTGAAGCTTTCTTT
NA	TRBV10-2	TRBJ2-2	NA	CASSGVSGELFF	TGCGCCAGCAGCGGGGTCTCCGGGGAGCTGTTTTTT
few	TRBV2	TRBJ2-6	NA	CASRDGTFPGANVLTF	TGTGCCAGCAGAGACGGGACTTTTCCTGGGGCCAACGTCCTGACTTTC
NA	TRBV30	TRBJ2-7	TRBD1	CAWTRTGFGEQYF	TGTGCCTGGACCAGGACAGGGTTCGGCGAGCAGTACTTC
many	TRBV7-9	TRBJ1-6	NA	CASSLDGVSPLHF	TGTGCCAGCAGCTTAGATGGGGTTTCACCCCTCCACTTT
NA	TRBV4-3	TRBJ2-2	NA	CASSQDPSTGELFF	TGCGCCAGCAGCCAAGATCCGAGTACCGGGGAGCTGTTTTTT
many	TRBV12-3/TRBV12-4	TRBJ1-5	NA	CASSPWGGWNQPQHF	TGTGCCAGTAGCCCATGGGGGGGTTGGAATCAGCCCCAGCATTTT
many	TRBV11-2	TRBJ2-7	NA	CASSLVAQLHYEQYF	TGTGCCAGCAGCTTAGTCGCACAGTTACACTACGAGCAGTACTTC
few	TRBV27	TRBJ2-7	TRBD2	CASSRRTSGSIPYEQYF	TGTGCCAGCAGTCGACGGACTAGCGGGAGTATCCCCTACGAGCAGTACTTC
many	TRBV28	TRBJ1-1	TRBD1	CASSLGQGVSEAFF	TGTGCCAGCAGTTTAGGACAGGGAGTCTCTGAAGCTTTCTTT
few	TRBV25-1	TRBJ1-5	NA	CASMGKGNNQPQHF	TGTGCCAGCATGGGGAAAGGGAACAATCAGCCCCAGCATTTT
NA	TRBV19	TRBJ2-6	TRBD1	CASSIPTGTGANVLTF	TGTGCCAGTAGTATCCCGACAGGGACTGGGGCCAACGTCCTGACTTTC
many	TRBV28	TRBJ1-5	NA	CASSLPGFNQPQHF	TGTGCCAGCAGTTTACCCGGATTCAATCAGCCCCAGCATTTT
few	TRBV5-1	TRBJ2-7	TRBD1	CASSLWGPGQGFEQYF	TGCGCCAGCAGCTTGTGGGGCCCTGGACAGGGGTTCGAGCAGTACTTC
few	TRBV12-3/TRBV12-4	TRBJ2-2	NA	CASSSRTRSRPGELFF	TGTGCCAGCAGTTCTAGAACCCGCTCACGGCCGGGGGAGCTGTTTTTT
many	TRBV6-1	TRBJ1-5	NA	CASSHGRGDYSNQPQHF	TGTGCCAGCAGCCACGGAAGGGGGGACTATAGCAATCAGCCCCAGCATTTT
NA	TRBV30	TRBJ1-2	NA	CAWIGHPGQSWGYTF	TGTGCCTGGATAGGTCACCCGGGCCAGTCTTGGGGCTACACCTTC